There are a few counts of the clone carrying this TCR beta chain. The V gene's germline CDR1 is DFQATT and CDR2 SNEGSKA (reference sequence). The CDR3 is 18 amino acids. V lost 3 bases and J lost 0, with 22 bases in between. The data belong to a study of neurological immune-mediated disorders. Synthesis of cDNA used 5'RACE (with 10-nucleotide random UMIs). From the 5' RACE reads, TCRdb called clonotypes with MiXCR, one entry per CDR3 protein. The table has about 66,000 distinct CDR3 sequences, around 3.3% seen once. The chain is built from TRBV20-1 and TRBJ2-3, with a weak D call TRBD1 (7 bases). The sample was PBMCs. This clonotype was obtained from a man aged 35 to 55 with multiple sclerosis. The CDR3 is CSASENTGAAGSTDTQYF. The DNA of the CDR3 is TGCAGTGCTAGCGAGAACACAGGGGCGGCGGGAAGCACAGATACGCAGTATTTT.